These 31 T cell receptor beta chains originate from one sample sequenced in a study of T cell changes during pregnancy in multiple sclerosis. The data were produced by immunoSEQ multiplex PCR, yet TCRdb's version contains in-frame clones alone and is incomplete. The sample has 35,000 or so clones, 93% seen once. The material was CD4+ T cells from peripheral blood mononuclear cells, obtained in the first trimester of pregnancy. These receptors all stem from a female donor with multiple sclerosis, enrolled in a pregnancy study.

The V call is TRBV2, the J call TRBJ2-7; 8 bases line up with TRBD2. The trim removed 10 bases at V and 4 bases at J, leaving 9 bases unmatched. CDR1 SNHLY and CDR2 FYNNEI come from the germline V gene. The CDR3 runs to 13 residues. CDR3 nucleotides: TGTGCCACCAGCGGGAGTAGTCCATACGAGCAGTACTTC. Its translation is CATSGSSPYEQYF.

The gene calls are TRBV28 and TRBJ2-5, with D possibly being TRBD1 (5 bases). The V and J ends lost 3 bases and 2 bases respectively, with 10 bases between them. CDR1 MDHEN and CDR2 SYDVKM come from the germline V gene. This CDR3 is built from 14 residues. This CDR3 is CASSLETAQETQYF. CDR3 in DNA: TGTGCCAGCAGTTTGGAGACAGCTCAAGAGACCCAGTACTTC.

This chain links TRBV28 with TRBJ2-7; D is possibly TRBD1 (6 bases). The CDR3 contains 15 residues. Germline CDR1 MDHEN, CDR2 SYDVKM. The V end lost 4 bases, the J end lost 3 bases, and 16 bases lay between the germline ends. Written as DNA, the CDR3 is TGTGCCAGCAGTTCAACAGGGATCGGGTACTACGAGCAGTACTTC. It translates to CASSSTGIGYYEQYF.

The CDR3 is CASRTIASGIVAYNEQFF. CDR3 sequence (DNA): TGTGCCAGCAGAACGATAGCTAGCGGGATTGTGGCCTACAATGAGCAGTTCTTC. This chain connects TRBV28 to TRBJ2-1; 9 nucleotides match TRBD2. The CDR3 is made up of 18 amino acids. The V and J ends lost 6 bases and 2 bases, in that order; junction bases with no gene match: 14. CDR1 and CDR2 from the germline V gene are MDHEN and SYDVKM.

This clone has just one count. The chain employs TRBV19 and TRBJ1-2; D remains unclear. The germline CDR1 and CDR2 sequences are LNHDA and SQIVND (reference sequence). V shed 3 bases and J shed 8 bases, with 10 bases lying between them. The CDR3 is made up of 12 amino acids. CDR3 coding DNA: TGTGCCAGTAGTATCAGAGGGCAGGGCTACACCTTC. Translated, it gives CASSIRGQGYTF.

This chain links TRBV5-1 with TRBJ2-5; 11 bases map to TRBD2. The J call may be mistaken, given a closer DNA end match to TRBJ2-7. The germline gives CDR1 SGHRS, CDR2 YFSETQ. CDR3 length: 16 residues. The CDR3 loop is CASSLGLAGGTYEQYF. The CDR3 DNA follows: TGCGCCAGCAGCTTGGGGCTAGCGGGAGGCACCTACGAGCAGTACTTC.

The chain uses TRBV27 and TRBJ1-1; perhaps TRBD1 as D (6 bases). Deletions cut 3 bases from V and 1 base from J, with 12 bases between. Germline lookup yields CDR1 MNHEY and CDR2 SMNVEV (reference sequence). CDR3 size: 15 residues. The CDR3 DNA reads as TGTGCCAGCAGTTTGTCCAGGGGCCAGAACACTGAAGCTTTCTTT. Encoded protein: CASSLSRGQNTEAFF.

This clone came up once. This chain uses TRBV5-1 with TRBJ2-7; TRBD1 aligns across 9 bases. Losses at the gene ends were 4 bases for V and 4 bases for J; bases not matched to a gene: 9. In germline, CDR1 is SGHRS, CDR2 YFSETQ. The CDR3 contains 15 residues. The DNA of the CDR3 is TGCGCCAGCAGCGAAACAGGGGGCACCGGTTACGAGCAGTACTTC. This codes for CASSETGGTGYEQYF. The full variable domain, with the rest looked up from reference TRBV5-1 and TRBJ2-7, is KAGVTQTPRYLIKTRGQQVTLSCSPISGHRSVSWYQQTPGQGLQFLFEYFSETQRNKGNFPGRFSGRQFSNSRSEMNVSTLELGDSALYLCASSETGGTGYEQYFGPGTRLTVT.

The DNA of the CDR3 is TGTGCCAGCTCACAGATACAGGACGAAAAACTGTTTTTT. This sequence encodes CASSQIQDEKLFF. This sequence joins TRBV18 and TRBJ1-4; possibly TRBD1 for D (5 bases). V was clipped by 4 bases and J by 8 bases, with 11 bases between them. From germline, CDR1 is KGHSH and CDR2 LQKENI. CDR3 length: 13 amino acids.

This clone has only a few counts. This chain's CDR3 is CAWRQTTTVIARAFF. The CDR3 nucleotides read TGTGCCTGGAGGCAAACCACAACAGTTATCGCACGAGCTTTCTTT. The chain links TRBV30 to TRBJ1-1; D gene ambiguous. CDR1 GTSNPN and CDR2 SVGIG come from the germline V gene (reference sequence). V dropped 3 bases and J dropped 10 bases, with 24 bases sitting between them. CDR3 length: 15 residues.

V is TRBV10-3 and J is TRBJ2-1; 9 positions agree with TRBD2. Germline assignment: CDR1 ENHRY and CDR2 SYGVKD. CDR3 length: 15 residues. Unmatched junction bases numbered 2, after V lost 4 bases and J lost 1 base. The CDR3, as DNA: TGTGCCATCAGTGGCGGGAGGGATTCCTACAATGAGCAGTTCTTC. It yields the protein CAISGGRDSYNEQFF.

The rearrangement uses TRBV6-5 and TRBJ2-7; a possible D gene is TRBD1 (6 bases). V was pared by 0 bases and J by 2 bases, with 11 bases between. The CDR3 spans 15 residues. Looked up from germline, CDR1 is MNHEY and CDR2 is SVGAGI. CDR3 protein: CASSYSGTPTYEQYF. DNA for the CDR3: TGTGCCAGCAGTTACTCGGGGACACCCACCTACGAGCAGTACTTC.

The chain couples TRBV7-2 to TRBJ2-2; TRBD1 agrees at 9 bases. This CDR3 is 16 amino acids long. Germline V gene lookup returns CDR1 SGHTA and CDR2 FQGNSA. V lost 1 base to trimming and J lost 4 bases; unmatched junction nucleotides: 4. CDR3 loop: CASSLDRGQATGELFF. The CDR3 nucleotides read TGTGCCAGCAGCTTAGACAGGGGGCAGGCCACCGGGGAGCTGTTTTTT.

The chain is built from TRBV28 and TRBJ1-1, with D unresolved. Trimming removed 5 bases at V and 8 bases at J, with 15 bases between. CDR3 length equals 13 residues. The germline V gene encodes CDR1 MDHEN and CDR2 SYDVKM. CDR3 sequence: CASSLLGPGEAFF. For the CDR3, the DNA is TGTGCCAGCAGTCTCCTAGGGCCGGGAGAAGCTTTCTTT.

This rearrangement joins TRBV5-1 to TRBJ2-1, with D perhaps TRBD2 (6 bases). The CDR3 spans 13 residues. CDR1 is SGHRS, CDR2 YFSETQ, per germline. Trimming took off 5 bases at V and 9 bases at J, with 15 bases between the two ends. The CDR3 sequence: CASSRDWGSEQFF. In DNA form, the CDR3 reads TGCGCCAGCAGTCGGGACTGGGGCAGTGAGCAGTTCTTC.

The chain carries TRBV5-4 and TRBJ1-2, with 8 bases fitting TRBD1. The CDR3 is 17 amino acids. Trimming took 4 bases from V and 5 from J; bases not matched to a gene: 16. The germline V gene has CDR1 SGHNT and CDR2 YYREEE (reference sequence). CDR3 nucleotide sequence: TGTGCCAGCAGCAGGGCGGACAGGGACGAGGGGAGGTATGGCTACACCTTC. It codes for CASSRADRDEGRYGYTF.

The V gene is TRBV20-1, the J gene TRBJ2-1; 8 bases match TRBD2. Trimming at V came to 4 bases and at J to 10 bases, leaving 3 bases not matched to a gene. The length of the CDR3 is 11 residues. In germline, CDR1 is DFQATT, CDR2 SNEGSKA (reference sequence). CDR3 DNA: TGCAGTGCTAACCAGCGGGAGGAGCAGTTCTTC. Amino acids: CSANQREEQFF.

This clone has only a few counts. The chain carries TRBV7-8 and TRBJ2-7; D is possibly TRBD2 (5 bases). CDR1 is SGHVS and CDR2 is FQNEAQ in the germline V gene. The CDR3 runs 14 residues. Trimming stripped 0 bases from V and 0 bases from J, with 6 bases between. CDR3 residues: CASSLAEASYEQYF. The CDR3 region has the DNA TGTGCCAGCAGCTTAGCGGAGGCCTCCTACGAGCAGTACTTC. The full variable domain, with the rest looked up from reference TRBV7-8 and TRBJ2-7, is GAGVSQSPRYKVAKRGQDVALRCDPISGHVSLFWYQQALGQGPEFLTYFQNEAQLDKSGLPSDRFFAERPEGSVSTLKIQRTQQEDSAVYLCASSLAEASYEQYFGPGTRLTVT.

The J gene is TRBJ1-1, the V gene TRBV10-3; no definite D call. Germline CDR1 reads ENHRY; CDR2 reads SYGVKD. Trimming removed 4 bases at V and 1 base at J, with 10 bases between. The CDR3 spans 14 residues. This CDR3 is CAISGHPGNTEAFF. CDR3 coding DNA: TGTGCCATCAGTGGTCACCCGGGGAACACTGAAGCTTTCTTT.

This chain joins TRBV2 and TRBJ2-5; TRBD2 is a possible D gene (5 bases). CDR3 length: 15 amino acids. V lost 7 bases and J 1 base, leaving 16 bases between the germline ends. Germline values: CDR1 SNHLY, CDR2 FYNNEI. The CDR3 protein is CASTRRASSQETQYF. The CDR3 DNA reads TGTGCCAGCACCAGGCGGGCCAGTTCCCAAGAGACCCAGTACTTC.

The rearrangement joins TRBV6-1 to TRBJ1-1, with 8 positions matching TRBD1. The V and J ends lost 8 bases and 3 bases, in that order; junction bases with no gene match: 11. The CDR3 covers 15 residues. Per the germline V gene, CDR1 is MNHNS and CDR2 is SASEGT. The CDR3 DNA sequence: TGTGCCAGCTTATCAGGGGGCGCAGGGTACACTGAAGCTTTCTTT. The encoded protein is CASLSGGAGYTEAFF.

The chain joins TRBV5-4 to TRBJ1-2; the D gene is possibly TRBD1 (6 bases). Germline values: CDR1 SGHNT, CDR2 YYREEE (reference sequence). Trimming shortened V by 0 bases and J by 7 bases, and 19 bases separated the two germline ends. The CDR3 covers 16 residues. The CDR3: CASSLGLDWGQGGYTF. CDR3 sequence (DNA): TGTGCCAGCAGCTTGGGTTTGGATTGGGGGCAAGGTGGCTACACCTTC.

J is TRBJ1-3 and V is TRBV19; tentatively, D is TRBD1 (5 bases). Trimming took off 2 bases at V and 4 bases at J, with 12 bases between the two ends. Germline V CDR1 and CDR2: LNHDA, SQIVND (reference sequence). This CDR3 contains 15 residues. DNA of the CDR3: TGTGCCAGTAGTATACAGGGAGGAGACGGAAACACCATATATTTT. The encoded protein is CASSIQGGDGNTIYF.

The rearrangement links TRBV18 to TRBJ1-1; 8 bases match TRBD1. CDR1 is KGHSH, CDR2 LQKENI, per germline. This CDR3 comprises 16 residues. The trim removed 4 bases at V and 0 bases at J, leaving 7 bases unmatched. The CDR3 DNA reads as TGTGCCAGCTCACGGGGGACAGGCCACATGAACACTGAAGCTTTCTTT. Translation: CASSRGTGHMNTEAFF.

CDR3 protein: CASSLAETEAFF. In nucleotides, the CDR3 is TGTGCCAGCAGTTTAGCTGAGACTGAAGCTTTCTTT. The gene calls are TRBV28 and TRBJ1-1; D is unclear. There are 12 residues in the CDR3. Per germline, CDR1 MDHEN and CDR2 SYDVKM. The ends were cut back, 2 bases at V and 5 bases at J, with 6 bases in the middle.

This clone was observed a handful of times. The rearrangement joins TRBV9 to TRBJ2-2; D gene uncertain. This CDR3 has 15 amino acids. Germline values: CDR1 SGDLS, CDR2 YYNGEE. V lost 4 bases to trimming and J lost 4 bases, with 14 bases between them. The CDR3 spells CASSSQIGVTGELFF. The CDR3 coding sequence is TGTGCCAGCAGCTCCCAAATAGGAGTCACCGGGGAGCTGTTTTTT.

The chain joins TRBV6-6 to TRBJ2-2; the match to TRBD2 covers 7 bases. The CDR3 length is 15 residues. With V trimmed by 2 bases and J by 5 bases, 5 bases remained unmatched. Germline V gene lookup returns CDR1 MNHNY and CDR2 SVGAGI (reference sequence). CDR3 in amino acids: CASSYLDGGTGELFF. The CDR3, as DNA: TGTGCCAGCAGTTACCTGGACGGGGGGACCGGGGAGCTGTTTTTT.

Written as DNA, the CDR3 is TGTGCCAGCAGCTCCGCCGGGACAGACTATAATTCACCCCTCCACTTT. Encoded protein: CASSSAGTDYNSPLHF. This chain links TRBV7-2 with TRBJ1-6; 7 nucleotides agree with TRBD1. The V segment lost 4 bases and the J segment 3 bases; nucleotides outside the gene matches: 6. The CDR3 runs to 16 residues. Germline V gene lookup returns CDR1 SGHTA and CDR2 FQGNSA.

The chain uses TRBV18 and TRBJ2-3; TRBD2 matches at 7 bases. The CDR3 is 14 amino acids. V shed 3 bases and J 0 bases; nucleotides not matched to a gene: 0. In germline, CDR1 is KGHSH, CDR2 LQKENI. CDR3: CASSPGGSTDTQYF. The DNA of the CDR3 is TGTGCCAGCTCACCGGGGGGGAGCACAGATACGCAGTATTTT.

The chain uses TRBV5-1 and TRBJ1-1; TRBD1 matches at 9 bases. This CDR3 region has 14 residues. Per germline, CDR1 SGHRS and CDR2 YFSETQ. After removal of 4 bases from V and 4 bases from J, the junction contained 5 bases not matched to a gene. CDR3 in DNA: TGCGCCAGCAGCGCTCTACAGGGGGCCACTGAAGCTTTCTTT. It yields the protein CASSALQGATEAFF.

This clone has just one count. V is TRBV19 and J is TRBJ2-1, with 16 nucleotides matching TRBD2. Germline CDR1 LNHDA, CDR2 SQIVND (reference sequence). CDR3 length: 19 amino acids. The V segment lost 3 bases and the J segment 7 bases; nucleotides outside the gene matches: 12. The CDR3, as DNA: TGTGCCAGTAGTATCCTATTTGGGACTAGCGGGAGGGCCGGTAATGAGCAGTTCTTC. It yields the protein CASSILFGTSGRAGNEQFF.